This T cell receptor beta chain comes out of a study of PD-1 blockade in classical Hodgkin lymphoma. Method: immunoSEQ multiplex PCR; TCRdb's copy keeps in-frame clones and lacks some. This repertoire shows 17,000 or so clones, around 87% found once; its top ten account for 3% to 5%. The germline CDR1 and CDR2 sequences are GTSNPN and SVGIG (reference sequence). This CDR3 spans 12 amino acids. Between the trimmed V and J ends, which lost 2 bases and 16 bases, there was a span of 18 bases. Overall study findings and caveats: Newly diagnosed patients reportedly trailed healthy donors in baseline TCR diversity. Sources of repertoire differences remain undefined, possibly disease activity or prior therapy.

Documented time point: newly diagnosed, previously untreated cHL patient sample. Turning to this clone: What it binds is not known.

Sample: peripheral blood mononuclear cells (PBMCs). This clonotype was sampled from a human donor with classical Hodgkin lymphoma. The V call is TRBV30, the J call TRBJ2-4, with a possible D match to TRBD2 (5 bases). The CDR3 region is CAWSSPLAIIYF. The CDR3 DNA reads TGTGCCTGGAGTAGCCCCCTAGCTATCATTTACTTC.